The 19 T cell receptor beta chains reported below all come from one sample, sequenced in a study of vaccination effects on CD4 cells after COVID-19. Cells that had been cultured for about 10 days were the source of isolated CD4+ T cells. These receptors are not linked to any known antigen. Here immunoSEQ multiplex PCR was the method, and the copy in TCRdb shows in-frame clones only, minus some. The table has roughly 64,000 clones, about 72% seen once; the top ten hold roughly a quarter. The sample in question was CD4+ T cells from PBMCs cultured without peptide, obtained before COVID-19 vaccination. The receptors shown here come from a human donor who had a prior SARS-CoV-2 infection.

In this sample, this clone turned up once. This chain connects TRBV27 to TRBJ2-3, with 8 bases that match TRBD2. From germline, CDR1 is MNHEY and CDR2 SMNVEV (reference sequence). Trimming cost V 8 bases and J 3 bases; bases outside gene matches: 10. The CDR3 contains 15 residues. This CDR3 reads CASSLGRGVTDTQYF. The CDR3 DNA reads as TGTGCCAGCTCCCTCGGGAGGGGGGTAACAGATACGCAGTATTTT.

This clone has just a few counts. The rearrangement uses TRBV5-1 and TRBJ1-1; possibly TRBD1 for D (5 bases). Trimming took off 3 bases at V and 0 bases at J, with 15 bases between the two ends. Looked up from germline, CDR1 is SGHRS and CDR2 is YFSETQ. The CDR3 spans 16 residues. The CDR3 region has the DNA TGCGCCAGCAGCTCTCGGCAGGGAGACGTGAACACTGAAGCTTTCTTT. This translates into CASSSRQGDVNTEAFF.

The chain recombines TRBV6-2 or TRBV6-3 with TRBJ2-7, with a tentative D call TRBD2 (5 bases). Germline CDR1 is MNHEY and CDR2 is SVGEGT. The length of the CDR3 is 16 residues. The germline V and J ends were trimmed by 1 base and 3 bases, with 16 bases remaining between them. Here the CDR3 DNA reads TGTGCCAGCAGTTACTGGGCGAATCCTCGGGACTACGAGCAGTACTTC. This sequence encodes CASSYWANPRDYEQYF.

The rearrangement joins TRBV27 to TRBJ2-3; 9 nucleotides agree with TRBD2. V was clipped by 2 bases and J by 2 bases; unmatched bases: 2. The germline gives CDR1 MNHEY, CDR2 SMNVEV (reference sequence). There are 15 residues in the CDR3. The CDR3: CASSLLAGPTDTQYF. DNA of the CDR3: TGTGCCAGCAGTTTACTAGCGGGGCCCACAGATACGCAGTATTTT.

J is TRBJ1-1 and V is TRBV5-5; D is uncertain. V was clipped by 1 base and J by 3 bases, with 7 bases between them. Looked up from germline, CDR1 is SGHKS and CDR2 is YYEKEE (reference sequence). The CDR3 length is 13 residues. CDR3 nucleotide sequence: TGTGCCAGCAGCTTGCAAAGTGACACTGAAGCTTTCTTT. Protein: CASSLQSDTEAFF.

The V gene is TRBV6-5, the J gene TRBJ2-7; D is perhaps TRBD1 (6 bases). V was cut by 7 bases and J by 2 bases, with 15 bases left in between. In germline, CDR1 is MNHEY, CDR2 SVGAGI. This CDR3 has 14 residues. CDR3 amino acids: CASTPGTSTYEQYF. DNA of the CDR3: TGTGCCAGCACTCCCGGGACATCAACCTACGAGCAGTACTTC.

This chain's CDR3 is CASSQKTSGTGPDTQYF. CDR3 DNA: TGCGCCAGCAGCCAAAAAACTTCCGGGACAGGACCGGATACGCAGTATTTT. This sequence joins TRBV5-1 and TRBJ2-3; 8 nucleotides align to TRBD1. With V trimmed by 4 bases and J by 6 bases, 16 bases remained unmatched. Germline V CDR1 and CDR2: SGHRS, YFSETQ. The CDR3 is made up of 17 amino acids.

The V and J genes are TRBV3-1 (or the pseudogene TRBV3-2) and TRBJ2-7, with D maybe TRBD1 (6 bases). Trimming took 6 bases from V and 0 from J, leaving 15 bases between them. From germline, CDR1 is LGHDT and CDR2 YNNKEL (reference sequence). The CDR3 extends over 15 amino acids. This chain's CDR3 is CASRFRPGHSYEQYF. CDR3 bases: TGTGCCAGCAGGTTCCGACCGGGACACTCCTACGAGCAGTACTTC.

This clone was counted a few times. The chain has TRBV2 and TRBJ1-6; tentatively, D is TRBD1 (5 bases). V gave up 7 bases and J gave up 7 bases, with 14 bases separating them. CDR1 SNHLY and CDR2 FYNNEI come from the germline V gene. The CDR3 consists of 14 residues. CDR3: CASTKDGGNSPLHF. The CDR3, as DNA: TGTGCCAGCACCAAAGACGGGGGAAATTCACCCCTCCACTTT.

J is TRBJ1-1 and V is TRBV6-1, with D possibly TRBD1 on 6 matching bases. V dropped 0 bases and J dropped 11 bases, with 16 bases sitting between them. CDR3 length equals 14 residues. The germline gives CDR1 MNHNS, CDR2 SASEGT. The CDR3 nucleotides are TGTGCCAGCAGTGAAGCAACAGGGCTCGGTAATGCTTTCTTT. Encoded protein: CASSEATGLGNAFF.

The V and J genes are TRBV3-1 (or the pseudogene TRBV3-2) and TRBJ2-3, with 12 positions matching TRBD2. In germline, CDR1 is LGHDT, CDR2 YNNKEL (reference sequence). Germline trimming cut 0 bases from V and 5 bases from J; bases unmatched to any gene: 6. The length of the CDR3 is 17 residues. The CDR3 protein is CASSQERGLAGEDTQYF. CDR3 nucleotides: TGTGCCAGCAGCCAAGAAAGGGGACTAGCGGGTGAAGATACGCAGTATTTT.

This rearrangement joins TRBV13 to TRBJ2-3; no clear D. CDR1 is PRHDT, CDR2 FYEKMQ, per germline (reference sequence). V lost 2 bases and J lost 1, with 7 bases in between. This CDR3 spans 14 amino acids. DNA of the CDR3: TGTGCCAGCAGCTTATTGGCAGGCACAGATACGCAGTATTTT. This encodes CASSLLAGTDTQYF.

The count of this clone is one. V usage is TRBV19 and J usage is TRBJ2-3; D uncertain. From germline, CDR1 is LNHDA and CDR2 SQIVND (reference sequence). The V end was cut by 4 bases, the J end by 7 bases, with 6 bases between. CDR3 size: 11 residues. CDR3 DNA: TGTGCCAGTAGTAATCGGAATACGCAGTATTTT. Translation: CASSNRNTQYF. Complete variable domain (other parts from reference TRBV19 and TRBJ2-3): DGGITQSPKYLFRKEGQNVTLSCEQNLNHDAMYWYRQDPGQGLRLIYYSQIVNDFQKGDIAEGYSVSREKKESFPLTVTSAQKNPTAFYLCASSNRNTQYFGPGTRLTVL.

The rearrangement uses TRBV28 and TRBJ1-2; D unclear. V was cut by 4 bases and J by 3 bases, with 9 bases left in between. CDR1 is MDHEN, CDR2 SYDVKM, per germline. CDR3 length: 13 amino acids. The CDR3 protein is CASSSGSHYGYTF. CDR3 sequence (DNA): TGTGCCAGCAGTTCTGGCAGTCACTATGGCTACACCTTC.

The chain carries TRBV6-5 and TRBJ1-6; weak D call: TRBD1 (6 bases). This CDR3 spans 15 amino acids. V lost 6 bases, J lost 9 bases, and 18 bases lay in between. Germline CDR1 is MNHEY and CDR2 is SVGAGI. CDR3 sequence (DNA): TGTGCCAGCAGACGGCGACAGGCCAGCGGTTCACCCCTCCACTTT. Amino acids: CASRRRQASGSPLHF.

This chain joins TRBV4-2 and TRBJ2-5; D ambiguous. CDR1 and CDR2 (germline): LGHNA, YNFKEQ. This CDR3 contains 14 residues. Trimming stripped 0 bases from V and 5 bases from J, with 10 bases between. In DNA form, the CDR3 reads TGTGCCAGCAGCCAAGATGGCCTAGGGGAGACCCAGTACTTC. Encoded protein: CASSQDGLGETQYF.

The CDR3 DNA reads as TGTGCCAGCAGCAGCGGGGACAGGGCTAGATTGAATTCACCCCTCCACTTT. It translates to CASSSGDRARLNSPLHF. The chain carries TRBV5-4 and TRBJ1-6; 9 bases line up with TRBD1. The germline V gene has CDR1 SGHNT and CDR2 YYREEE (reference sequence). The CDR3 is made up of 17 amino acids. V gave up 4 bases and J gave up 7 bases; unmatched junction bases: 12.

V is TRBV27 and J is TRBJ1-2; TRBD1 might be the D (6 bases). Trimming pared 3 bases from V and 8 bases from J, leaving 28 bases between. Germline V gives CDR1 MNHEY, CDR2 SMNVEV (reference sequence). The CDR3 consists of 18 residues. CDR3 residues: CASSFLARSRGFLGGYTF. In DNA, the CDR3 is TGTGCCAGCAGTTTCCTGGCCCGTTCCAGGGGCTTTTTGGGGGGCTACACCTTC.

The chain is built from TRBV7-2 and TRBJ2-7; 7 nucleotides agree with TRBD1. There are 14 residues in the CDR3. Germline V gene lookup returns CDR1 SGHTA and CDR2 FQGNSA. V shed 5 bases and J 3 bases; nucleotides not matched to a gene: 7. The CDR3 loop is CASSIRDSFYEQYF. The CDR3 DNA is TGTGCCAGCAGCATAAGGGACAGCTTCTACGAGCAGTACTTC.